The present entry profiles one T cell receptor beta chain with its context. This clone was detected ten times or more. Its binding antigen is unknown. No base qualities exist here, and no much larger clone lies one base off it. Library creation used PCR. The reads were generated on an Illumina HiSeq 4000. The TCR beta-chain CDR3 region of each patient was profiled by high-throughput sequencing. The paper's data handling went like this. A classifier to discriminate distant-metastatic papillary thyroid cancer patients was built from CDR3 differences across clinicopathological groups. The Shannon index was used to measure repertoire diversity, and the Morisita-Horn index was used to measure how similar tumor and blood repertoires were. Using fastp at Q25 and MiXCR, TCRdb reprocessed the public reads and kept productive beta chains. TCRdb, not the authors, supplied the V and J calls. The sample has about 40,000 clones on record, roughly an eighth of them singletons. The top ten clones comprise less than 25% of the sample.

This entry belongs to a study of metastatic and nonmetastatic thyroid tumors (dated by TCRdb to the early 2020s). A note on the overall study: Repertoires were compared across peripheral blood and tumor or nodule tissue samples from malignant and benign thyroid patients. Overall study outcomes, separate from this receptor: TCR beta diversity was reported as significantly higher in malignant tumors than in benign nodules, in both blood and tumor samples.

V and J are trimmed by 6 bases and 4 bases, and the gene matches miss 3 bases of the junction. Measured from the cysteine to the phenylalanine, the CDR3 is 13 residues long. Only the CDR3 part of the read is kept: 39 bases, read in frame from the first base. The germline V gene (reference sequence) provides CDR1 LNHNV and CDR2 YYDKDF. No patient had received any treatment before thyroid surgery. The study retrospectively analysed patient clinical samples collected from the early 2010s to the late 2010s using T-cell receptor beta sequencing. Sequences were obtained from blood. The sequence came from a female donor with papillary thyroid cancer or a benign thyroid nodule (not recorded which). Some clones in this sample may be carry-over from other donors' samples. This chain joins TRBV15 to TRBJ2-1; TRBD2 aligns with 7 central bases. The CDR3 here reads CATRRGLYNEQFF. The sequenced DNA: TGTGCCACCAGGCGGGGGTTATACAATGAGCAGTTCTTC.